The following is a T cell receptor (beta chain) sequence with its context. The sample comes from a study of blood T cell repertoires in COVID-19. On the study more broadly: Researchers got acute and convalescent COVID-19 samples from the United States, Italy and Spain.

Losses at the gene ends were 6 bases for V and 3 bases for J; bases not matched to a gene: 11. The CDR3 is 15 amino acids. The germline gives CDR1 SNHLY, CDR2 FYNNEI. Recruits, aged roughly 18 to 89 years, lived in 20 to 30 US areas. Among Cohort 3 donors, those recovered had two negative PCRs, clearance, or symptom resolution. TCRdb's copy holds only in-frame clones and misses some; the assay was immunoSEQ multiplex PCR. The table has 180,000 or so clones, roughly four fifths seen once. This sequence originates from a man aged 50 or older who had recovered from COVID-19. The sequenced material came from PBMCs or T cells enriched from blood (not recorded which). The V gene is TRBV2, the J gene TRBJ2-7; TRBD1 agrees at 7 bases. For the CDR3, the DNA is TGTGCCAGCAGGCAAGACAGGGCTGGGGGCTACGAGCAGTACTTC. It yields the protein CASRQDRAGGYEQYF.